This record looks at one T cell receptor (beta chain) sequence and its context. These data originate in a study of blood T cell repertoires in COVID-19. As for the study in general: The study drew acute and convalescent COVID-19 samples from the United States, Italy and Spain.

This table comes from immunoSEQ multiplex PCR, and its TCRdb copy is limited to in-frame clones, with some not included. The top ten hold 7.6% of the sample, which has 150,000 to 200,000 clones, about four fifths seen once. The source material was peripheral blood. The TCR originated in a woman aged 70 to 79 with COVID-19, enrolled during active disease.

The CDR3 nucleotides are TGTGCCAGTTCCCCCCTGGGACAGAGAAGTTCCTACGAGCAGTACTTC. Encoded protein: CASSPLGQRSSYEQYF. This chain uses TRBV28 with TRBJ2-7; TRBD1 matches at 7 bases. With 9 bases clipped from V and 1 base from J, the junction kept 15 bases outside the gene matches. The CDR3 is 16 amino acids. In germline, CDR1 is MDHEN, CDR2 SYDVKM. Complete variable domain (other parts from reference TRBV28 and TRBJ2-7): DVKVTQSSRYLVKRTGEKVFLECVQDMDHENMFWYRQDPGLGLRLIYFSYDVKMKEKGDIPEGYSVSREKKERFSLILESASTNQTSMYLCASSPLGQRSSYEQYFGPGTRLTVT.